The 17 T cell receptor beta chains reported below all come from one sample, sequenced in a study of blood T cell repertoires in COVID-19. Some clones are missing from TCRdb's copy, which holds only in-frame ones; the method was immunoSEQ multiplex PCR. This sample has hundreds of thousands of clones, with roughly 89% found just once. Sequenced material: peripheral blood. These receptors were taken from a man younger than 30 with COVID-19, enrolled during active disease.

V and J are TRBV7-9 and TRBJ1-4; 8 bases match TRBD1. V lost 4 bases to trimming and J lost 8 bases; unmatched junction nucleotides: 9. This CDR3 comprises 15 residues. CDR1 SEHNR and CDR2 FQNEAQ come from the germline V gene (reference sequence). The CDR3 DNA sequence: TGTGCCAGCAGCTCGAGGGACAGGCGGAGGGAAAAACTGTTTTTT. Encoded protein: CASSSRDRRREKLFF. Complete variable domain (other parts from reference TRBV7-9 and TRBJ1-4): DTGVSQNPRHKITKRGQNVTFRCDPISEHNRLYWYRQTLGQGPEFLTYFQNEAQLEKSRLLSDRFSAERPKGSFSTLEIQRTEQGDSAMYLCASSSRDRRREKLFFGSGTQLSVL.

The chain has TRBV4-1 and TRBJ2-2; D gene ambiguous. V was cut by 0 bases and J by 7 bases, with 3 bases left in between. CDR3 length equals 12 residues. Germline V gene sequence: CDR1 MGHRA, CDR2 YSYEKL. The chain's CDR3 is CASSQDRGELFF. The CDR3 coding sequence is TGCGCCAGCAGCCAAGATCGCGGGGAGCTGTTTTTT.

This clone has just one count. Here the CDR3 DNA reads TGTGCCAGCAGTTTTGGGGGCCTGGGTGAAAAACTGTTTTTT. Amino acid sequence: CASSFGGLGEKLFF. This chain uses TRBV6-5 with TRBJ1-4; D is perhaps TRBD1 (6 bases). Trimming removed 4 bases at V and 7 bases at J, with 13 bases between. The CDR3 loop spans 14 amino acids. The germline V gene has CDR1 MNHEY and CDR2 SVGAGI.

This clone was observed a handful of times. The rearrangement uses TRBV5-1 and TRBJ2-7; D unresolved. The CDR3 has 14 amino acids. The germline V and J ends were trimmed by 1 base and 3 bases, with 11 bases remaining between them. Per germline, CDR1 SGHRS and CDR2 YFSETQ. CDR3 DNA: TGCGCCAGCAGCTTGAACATTTTCCTCTACGAGCAGTACTTC. Translating gives CASSLNIFLYEQYF.

The CDR3, as DNA: TGTGCCAGCAGGTCCCAGGGGTTCACTGAAGCTTTCTTT. Amino acid sequence: CASRSQGFTEAFF. This rearrangement joins TRBV12-3 or TRBV12-4 to TRBJ1-1; possible D gene TRBD1, 6 bases. V dropped 6 bases and J dropped 4 bases, with 12 bases sitting between them. The CDR3 contains 13 residues.

J is TRBJ2-4 and V is TRBV29-1, with TRBD1 as a possible D gene (5 bases). This CDR3 contains 14 residues. Germline CDR1 SQVTM, CDR2 ANQGSEA. V lost 3 bases and J lost 0, with 9 bases in between. The CDR3: CSVEGLLAKNIQYF. The CDR3 nucleotides read TGCAGCGTTGAGGGGCTCTTAGCCAAAAACATTCAGTACTTC.

Notes on this clone: Other DNA sequences in this sample translate to the same CDR3. This chain connects TRBV7-9 to TRBJ1-2; 9 nucleotides align to TRBD1. Germline CDR1 SEHNR, CDR2 FQNEAQ (reference sequence). The CDR3 runs 13 residues. The V and J ends lost 4 bases and 4 bases, in that order; junction bases with no gene match: 1. The CDR3 DNA reads TGTGCCAGCAGCTCGGGACAGGGCTATGGCTACACCTTC. Residues: CASSSGQGYGYTF.

This chain uses TRBV10-2 with TRBJ2-2; D is unclear. CDR1 is WSHSY, CDR2 SAAADI, per germline. The CDR3 covers 12 residues. V gave up 10 bases and J gave up 0 bases, with 6 bases separating them. CDR3 region: CANRANTGELFF. CDR3 coding DNA: TGCGCCAACCGAGCGAACACCGGGGAGCTGTTTTTT.

This chain links TRBV5-4 with TRBJ2-1; D may be TRBD2 (5 bases). V lost 0 bases to trimming and J lost 2 bases, with 9 bases between them. Germline V gene lookup returns CDR1 SGHNT and CDR2 YYREEE (reference sequence). This CDR3 has 15 residues. CDR3 DNA: TGTGCCAGCAGCTTGGTTATAGCGACCTACAATGAGCAGTTCTTC. Protein product: CASSLVIATYNEQFF. Full variable domain (missing parts from reference TRBV5-4 and TRBJ2-1): ETGVTQSPTHLIKTRGQQVTLRCSSQSGHNTVSWYQQALGQGPQFIFQYYREEENGRGNFPPRFSGLQFPNYSSELNVNALELDDSALYLCASSLVIATYNEQFFGPGTRLTVL.

CDR3 sequence (DNA): TGCGCCAGTAAGCTTAGCGGGGGAAGTAGCGGCGACGAGATAGCGGAGACCCAGTACTTC. Amino acid sequence: CASKLSGGSSGDEIAETQYF. The V call is TRBV10-2, the J call TRBJ2-5; 9 positions match TRBD2. This CDR3 contains 20 residues. The trim removed 9 bases at V and 5 bases at J, leaving 28 bases unmatched. Germline V gene sequence: CDR1 WSHSY, CDR2 SAAADI.

The CDR3, as DNA: TGTGCCAGCATGGCAGGGGGCGACTATGGCTACACCTTC. This sequence encodes CASMAGGDYGYTF. The chain joins TRBV6-5 to TRBJ1-2, with 8 bases aligning to TRBD1. Unmatched junction bases numbered 4, after V lost 7 bases and J lost 3 bases. In germline, CDR1 is MNHEY, CDR2 SVGAGI. This CDR3 has 13 amino acids.

The J gene is TRBJ1-1, the V gene TRBV4-1, with D uncertain. The germline V gene encodes CDR1 MGHRA and CDR2 YSYEKL. CDR3 length: 15 residues. Deletions cut 0 bases from V and 0 bases from J, with 8 bases between. Written as DNA, the CDR3 is TGCGCCAGCAGCCAAGAGGGGAGCATGAACACTGAAGCTTTCTTT. It specifies CASSQEGSMNTEAFF.

This clone has only one observation. The chain has TRBV11-2 and TRBJ2-3, with D tentatively TRBD1 (5 bases). CDR1 and CDR2 from the germline V gene are SGHAT and FQNNGV. Trimming shortened V by 6 bases and J by 6 bases, and 13 bases separated the two germline ends. The length of the CDR3 is 13 residues. The CDR3 loop is CASRDKVGDTQYF. The CDR3 DNA reads as TGTGCCAGCAGGGACAAGGTTGGTGATACGCAGTATTTT. Filled out from reference TRBV11-2 and TRBJ2-3, the complete variable domain reads EAGVAQSPRYKIIEKRQSVAFWCNPISGHATLYWYQQILGQGPKLLIQFQNNGVVDDSQLPKDRFSAERLKGVDSTLKIQPAKLEDSAVYLCASRDKVGDTQYFGPGTRLTVL.

The chain uses TRBV7-2 and TRBJ2-3; D is undetermined. Trimming removed 1 base at V and 6 bases at J, with 8 bases between. The CDR3 runs to 13 residues. Germline V lookup: CDR1 SGHTA, CDR2 FQGNSA. CDR3 sequence reads: CASSLVSSDTQYF. CDR3 coding DNA: TGTGCCAGCAGCTTAGTTTCGAGTGATACGCAGTATTTT.

V usage is TRBV5-1 and J usage is TRBJ2-1; TRBD2 matches at 9 bases. From germline, CDR1 is SGHRS and CDR2 YFSETQ. V was clipped by 3 bases and J by 2 bases; unmatched bases: 6. The CDR3 loop spans 16 amino acids. This CDR3 is CASSSEAGGAYNEQFF. The CDR3 nucleotides read TGCGCCAGCAGCTCGGAAGCGGGAGGCGCCTACAATGAGCAGTTCTTC.

The rearrangement joins TRBV11-3 to TRBJ2-1; perhaps TRBD2 as D (5 bases). With 1 base removed from V and 4 bases from J, the gap between germline ends came to 8 bases. Germline loops: CDR1 SGHNT, CDR2 YENEEA. The CDR3 contains 14 residues. DNA of the CDR3: TGTGCCAGCAGCTTAGGAGGGAGTTACAATGAGCAGTTCTTC. This codes for CASSLGGSYNEQFF.

The V and J genes are TRBV19 and TRBJ1-4; the match to TRBD1 covers 12 bases. CDR1 is LNHDA, CDR2 SQIVND, per germline (reference sequence). There are 15 residues in the CDR3. The J segment lost 4 bases and the V segment lost 6 bases, leaving 3 bases of the junction unmatched. CDR3 sequence: CASSGDRGHNEKLFF. The CDR3 bases are TGTGCCAGTAGCGGGGACAGGGGGCATAATGAAAAACTGTTTTTT.